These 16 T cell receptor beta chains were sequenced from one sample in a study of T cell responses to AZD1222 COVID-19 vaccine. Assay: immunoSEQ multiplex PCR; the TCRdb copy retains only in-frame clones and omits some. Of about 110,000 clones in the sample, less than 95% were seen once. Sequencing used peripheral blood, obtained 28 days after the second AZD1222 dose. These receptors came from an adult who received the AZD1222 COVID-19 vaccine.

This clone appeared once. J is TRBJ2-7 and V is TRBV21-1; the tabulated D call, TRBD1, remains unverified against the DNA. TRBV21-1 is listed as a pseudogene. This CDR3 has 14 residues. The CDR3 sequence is CAKNRDSSSYEQYF. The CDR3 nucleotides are TGTGCCAAGAACCGGGACAGCAGCTCCTACGAGCAGTACTTC.

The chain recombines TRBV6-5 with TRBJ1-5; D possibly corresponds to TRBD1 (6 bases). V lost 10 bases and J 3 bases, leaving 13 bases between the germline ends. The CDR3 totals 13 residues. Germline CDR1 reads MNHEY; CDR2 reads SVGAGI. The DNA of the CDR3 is TGTGCCACCCACGGACAGAACAATCAGCCCCAGCATTTT. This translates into CATHGQNNQPQHF.

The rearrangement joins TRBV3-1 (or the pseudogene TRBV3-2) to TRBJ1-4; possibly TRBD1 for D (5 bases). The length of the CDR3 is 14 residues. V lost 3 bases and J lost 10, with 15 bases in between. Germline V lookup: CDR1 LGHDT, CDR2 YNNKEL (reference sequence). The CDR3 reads CASSHRPRGVKLFF. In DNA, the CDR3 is TGTGCCAGCAGCCACCGGCCCCGGGGGGTAAAACTGTTTTTT.

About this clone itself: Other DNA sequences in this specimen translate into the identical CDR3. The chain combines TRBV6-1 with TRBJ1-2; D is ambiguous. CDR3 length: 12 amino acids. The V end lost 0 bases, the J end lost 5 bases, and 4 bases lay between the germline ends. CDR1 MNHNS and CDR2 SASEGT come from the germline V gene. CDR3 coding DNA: TGTGCCAGCAGTGAAGCAGGGTATGGCTACACCTTC. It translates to CASSEAGYGYTF.

The CDR3 coding sequence is TGTGCCAGCAGTCTTCTAGGGGGACGGGCTCAGCCCCAGCATTTT. It codes for CASSLLGGRAQPQHF. The chain links TRBV5-4 to TRBJ1-5; weak D call: TRBD1 (6 bases). Trimming stripped 5 bases from V and 6 bases from J, with 18 bases between. In germline, CDR1 is SGHNT, CDR2 YYREEE (reference sequence). CDR3 size: 15 residues.

CDR3 residues: CASSSRDRYNEQFF. The CDR3, as DNA: TGTGCCAGCAGTTCCCGGGACAGGTACAATGAGCAGTTCTTC. J is TRBJ2-1 and V is TRBV7-2, with 8 bases identical to TRBD1. V was pared by 6 bases and J by 4 bases, with 5 bases of the junction left unmatched. Germline-derived CDR1 and CDR2 are SGHTA and FQGNSA. The CDR3 consists of 14 residues.

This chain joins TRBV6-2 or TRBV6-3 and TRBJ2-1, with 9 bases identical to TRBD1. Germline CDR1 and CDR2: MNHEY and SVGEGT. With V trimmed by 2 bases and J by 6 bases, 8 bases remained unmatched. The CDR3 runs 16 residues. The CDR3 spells CASSYTPRDRVNEQFF. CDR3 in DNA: TGTGCCAGCAGTTACACCCCCCGGGACAGGGTCAATGAGCAGTTCTTC.

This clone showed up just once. DNA for the CDR3: TGCAGTGCTAGTAGCCCCCGTTCGGCAAACACTGAAGCTTTCTTT. It specifies CSASSPRSANTEAFF. The chain employs TRBV20-1 and TRBJ1-1; D is uncertain. Germline CDR1 is DFQATT and CDR2 is SNEGSKA (reference sequence). CDR3 size: 15 residues. V was trimmed by 3 bases and J by 2 bases, leaving 16 bases between them.

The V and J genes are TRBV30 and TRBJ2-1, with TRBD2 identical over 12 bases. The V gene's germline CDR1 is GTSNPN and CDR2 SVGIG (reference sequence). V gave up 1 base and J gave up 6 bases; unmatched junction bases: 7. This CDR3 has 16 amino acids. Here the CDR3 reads CAWSGLAGAPGNEQFF. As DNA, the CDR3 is TGTGCCTGGAGTGGACTAGCGGGGGCGCCTGGCAATGAGCAGTTCTTC.

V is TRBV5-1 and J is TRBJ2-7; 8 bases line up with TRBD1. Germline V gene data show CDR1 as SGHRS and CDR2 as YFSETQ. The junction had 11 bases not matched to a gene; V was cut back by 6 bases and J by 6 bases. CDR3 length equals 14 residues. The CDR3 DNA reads TGCGCCAGCAACCTGGACAGGGCTTTGGGCGAGCAGTACTTC. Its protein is CASNLDRALGEQYF.

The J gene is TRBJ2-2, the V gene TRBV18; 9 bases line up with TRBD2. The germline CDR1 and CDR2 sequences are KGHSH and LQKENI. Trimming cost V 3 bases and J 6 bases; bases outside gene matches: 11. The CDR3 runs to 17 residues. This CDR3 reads CASSPPPSSGGAGELFF. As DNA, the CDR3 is TGTGCCAGCTCACCCCCCCCCAGTAGCGGGGGCGCCGGGGAGCTGTTTTTT.

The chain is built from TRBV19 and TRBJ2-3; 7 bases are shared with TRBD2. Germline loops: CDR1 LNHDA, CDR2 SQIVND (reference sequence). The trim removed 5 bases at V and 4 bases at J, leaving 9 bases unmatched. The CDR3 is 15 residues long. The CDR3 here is CASSSPGRAPDTQYF. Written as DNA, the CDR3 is TGTGCCAGTAGTTCCCCGGGGAGGGCCCCAGATACGCAGTATTTT.

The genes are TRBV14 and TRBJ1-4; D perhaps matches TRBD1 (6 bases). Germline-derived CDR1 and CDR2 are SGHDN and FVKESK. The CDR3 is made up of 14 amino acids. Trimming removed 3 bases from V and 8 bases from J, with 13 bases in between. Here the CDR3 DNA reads TGTGCCAGCAGCCATCCAGGGGCGGGGGAAAAACTGTTTTTT. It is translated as CASSHPGAGEKLFF.

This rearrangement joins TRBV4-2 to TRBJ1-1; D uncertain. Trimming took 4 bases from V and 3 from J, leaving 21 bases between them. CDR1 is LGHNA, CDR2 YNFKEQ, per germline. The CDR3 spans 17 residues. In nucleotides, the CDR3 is TGTGCCAGCAGCCGGCCGGTGGAGGCCTACCCTTACACTGAAGCTTTCTTT. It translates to CASSRPVEAYPYTEAFF.

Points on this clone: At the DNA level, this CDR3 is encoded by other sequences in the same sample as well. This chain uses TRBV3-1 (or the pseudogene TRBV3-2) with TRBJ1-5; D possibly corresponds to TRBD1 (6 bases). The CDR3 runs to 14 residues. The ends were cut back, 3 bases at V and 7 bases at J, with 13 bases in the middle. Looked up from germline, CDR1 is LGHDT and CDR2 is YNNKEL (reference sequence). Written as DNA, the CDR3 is TGTGCCAGCAGCCAGGGGGCGTTAGGGCAGCCCCAGCATTTT. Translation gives CASSQGALGQPQHF.

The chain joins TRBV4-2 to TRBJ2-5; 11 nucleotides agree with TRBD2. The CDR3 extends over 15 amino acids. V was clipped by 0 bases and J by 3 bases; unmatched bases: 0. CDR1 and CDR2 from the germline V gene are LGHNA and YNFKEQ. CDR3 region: CASSQELAGEETQYF. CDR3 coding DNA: TGTGCCAGCAGCCAAGAACTAGCGGGGGAAGAGACCCAGTACTTC.